This T cell receptor beta chain came from a study of blood T cells in healthy people across ages. General observations from the study: Researchers said unsorted PBMCs prevented a conclusive naive versus antigen-experienced comparison.

A sample-barcoded 5' primer and a J-beta primer mix were used in a second PCR of roughly 7 to 11 cycles. Unique molecular identifiers of 12 random nucleotides labeled each cDNA. TCRdb itself ran the 5' RACE reads through MiXCR, one entry per CDR3 protein. Counted here are roughly 1.5 million distinct CDR3 sequences, under 55% occurring once; the ten biggest clones make up 4%. This clonotype was found a few times. The antigen remains undetermined. V gave up 2 bases and J gave up 7 bases, with 30 bases separating them. Germline lookup yields CDR1 SGHTA and CDR2 FQGNSA. The CDR3 covers 19 residues. The genes are TRBV7-2 and TRBJ2-7, with D maybe TRBD2 (5 bases). Material for sequencing was blood. The clonotype comes from a young woman in good health. CDR3 in DNA: TGTGCCAGCAGCTTAAAGGGCTGGGAGCGAATTAGCTCCTACAATGAGCAGTACTTC. Translating gives CASSLKGWERISSYNEQYF.